These 18 T cell receptor beta chains were all obtained from the same sample, sequenced in a study of post-analysis software for immune sequencing data. Notes on the study in general: Compared with controls, patients had more of five TRBV segments, including TRBV5-6, TRBV5-1 and TRBV20-1.

Unique molecular identifiers were present in the TCR beta cDNA libraries. TCRdb re-derived calls from the PCR reads in MiXCR, one entry per CDR3 protein. The sample records about 430,000 distinct CDR3 sequences, about 40% being singletons. For these TCRs, the target antigens are not known. The sample was blood. Receptors originate from a girl aged 2 to 9 with multiple sclerosis.

The CDR3 loop is CASSSRSSGAYNEQFF. CDR3 DNA: TGTGCCAGCAGTTCTCGCAGTAGCGGGGCCTACAATGAGCAGTTCTTC. J is TRBJ2-1 and V is TRBV6-6; TRBD2 matches at 8 bases. Trimming took 4 bases from V and 2 from J; bases not matched to a gene: 7. The length of the CDR3 is 16 residues. Germline V gives CDR1 MNHNY, CDR2 SVGAGI (reference sequence).

V usage is TRBV29-1 and J usage is TRBJ1-2; TRBD1 matches 8 bases. The CDR3 has 14 residues. CDR1 SQVTM and CDR2 ANQGSEA come from the germline V gene. V lost 3 bases, J lost 8 bases, and 11 bases stayed unmatched. CDR3 in DNA: TGCAGCGTTGATACGACAGGGGTGATCTACGGCTACACCTTC. This encodes CSVDTTGVIYGYTF.

The rearrangement uses TRBV10-2 and TRBJ2-1, with a tentative D call TRBD1 (6 bases). The length of the CDR3 is 15 residues. Deletions cut 8 bases from V and 6 bases from J, with 20 bases between. Germline V CDR1 and CDR2: WSHSY, SAAADI. The CDR3 DNA reads TGCGCCAGCTCGTGGGGACACGCTACCCCCAATGAGCAGTTCTTC. This encodes CASSWGHATPNEQFF.

This chain uses TRBV6-2 or TRBV6-3 with TRBJ2-1, with 11 bases identical to TRBD2. J gave up 0 bases and V 2 bases, and 9 bases lay outside the gene matches. In germline, CDR1 is MNHEY, CDR2 SVGEGT. The CDR3 consists of 19 residues. The CDR3 protein is CASSYGLAGGYLSYNEQFF. The CDR3 DNA sequence: TGTGCCAGCAGTTACGGGCTAGCGGGAGGATACCTCTCCTACAATGAGCAGTTCTTC.

The table lists this clonotype with a few counts. The rearrangement links TRBV29-1 to TRBJ2-3, with D possibly TRBD2 on 6 matching bases. Deletions cut 2 bases from V and 6 bases from J, with 18 bases between. The CDR3 totals 15 residues. Germline V CDR1 and CDR2: SQVTM, ANQGSEA. CDR3 region: CSVELADSFGDTQYF. The CDR3, as DNA: TGCAGCGTTGAATTAGCGGACTCTTTCGGGGATACGCAGTATTTT.

The chain uses TRBV7-2 and TRBJ2-3; D remains ambiguous. The V end was cut by 1 base, the J end by 4 bases, with 12 bases between. The CDR3 is made up of 15 amino acids. CDR1 is SGHTA, CDR2 FQGNSA, per germline. The CDR3 region has the DNA TGTGCCAGCAGCTTAGTGACGACAATCTCAGATACGCAGTATTTT. As protein: CASSLVTTISDTQYF.

V gene TRBV14 combines with J gene TRBJ2-1; the match to TRBD2 covers 7 bases. This CDR3 has 17 amino acids. The V segment lost 1 base and the J segment 4 bases; nucleotides outside the gene matches: 10. Germline CDR1 and CDR2: SGHDN and FVKESK. This CDR3 is CASSQATLAAGYNEQFF. DNA for the CDR3: TGTGCCAGCAGCCAAGCCACGCTAGCGGCGGGGTACAATGAGCAGTTCTTC.

The chain uses TRBV12-3 or TRBV12-4 and TRBJ1-5; no clear D. This CDR3 spans 13 amino acids. The ends were cut back, 6 bases at V and 4 bases at J, with 10 bases in the middle. The chain's CDR3 is CASREGENQPQHF. CDR3 DNA: TGTGCCAGCAGGGAGGGAGAGAATCAGCCCCAGCATTTT.

In nucleotides, the CDR3 is TGCAGTGCTAGACGGGCAGGGATGAACACTGAAGCTTTCTTT. Translating gives CSARRAGMNTEAFF. The chain uses TRBV20-1 and TRBJ1-1; D may be TRBD1 (5 bases). CDR1 DFQATT and CDR2 SNEGSKA come from the germline V gene (reference sequence). The V end lost 2 bases, the J end lost 0 bases, and 10 bases lay between the germline ends. The CDR3 has 14 residues.

V is TRBV20-1 and J is TRBJ1-5; tentatively, D is TRBD1 (5 bases). V was shortened by 6 bases and J by 0 bases, with 18 bases between the two germline ends. In germline, CDR1 is DFQATT, CDR2 SNEGSKA (reference sequence). CDR3 size: 16 residues. This CDR3 reads CSAITGRSYSNQPQHF. DNA for the CDR3: TGCAGTGCCATAACAGGACGGTCGTATAGCAATCAGCCCCAGCATTTT.

A few counts support this clonotype. V is TRBV10-3 and J is TRBJ2-7; 7 positions match TRBD2. Unmatched junction bases numbered 5, after V lost 6 bases and J lost 3 bases. CDR3 size: 13 residues. Germline loops: CDR1 ENHRY, CDR2 SYGVKD. The CDR3 loop is CAISSGLVYEQYF. The CDR3 DNA follows: TGTGCCATCAGCTCCGGACTAGTCTACGAGCAGTACTTC.

The chain links TRBV20-1 to TRBJ1-5; D uncertain. V lost 4 bases, J lost 12 bases, and 10 bases lay in between. The CDR3 runs to 10 residues. Germline V CDR1 and CDR2: DFQATT, SNEGSKA (reference sequence). The CDR3: CSATGIVQHF. Written as DNA, the CDR3 is TGCAGTGCTACCGGAATAGTCCAGCATTTT.

This clonotype has only a few counts. The chain carries TRBV7-2 and TRBJ2-7; D gene unclear. In germline, CDR1 is SGHTA, CDR2 FQGNSA. The V gene lost 6 bases and the J gene lost 4 bases, with 22 bases spanning the gap. The CDR3 is made up of 16 amino acids. In DNA form, the CDR3 reads TGTGCCAGCAGTACAGACTTACGAAGGACCTCATACGAGCAGTACTTC. It translates to CASSTDLRRTSYEQYF.

This chain links TRBV10-3 with TRBJ2-5; D is possibly TRBD1 (6 bases). The germline CDR1 and CDR2 sequences are ENHRY and SYGVKD. Trimming cost V 4 bases and J 0 bases, with 18 bases left between them. The CDR3 covers 17 residues. The chain's CDR3 is CAISAGPGQGYQETQYF. The CDR3 nucleotides read TGTGCCATCAGTGCTGGGCCCGGTCAGGGGTACCAAGAGACCCAGTACTTC.

The gene calls are TRBV28 and TRBJ2-3; D is possibly TRBD2 (5 bases). Germline V gene lookup returns CDR1 MDHEN and CDR2 SYDVKM. The CDR3 length is 15 residues. Between the trimmed V and J ends, which lost 4 bases and 1 base, there was a span of 12 bases. The CDR3 protein is CASSSVRERTDTQYF. As DNA, the CDR3 is TGTGCCAGCAGTTCCGTCCGGGAACGCACAGATACGCAGTATTTT.

The chain uses TRBV5-1 and TRBJ2-7, with unresolved D. With 1 base removed from V and 2 bases from J, the gap between germline ends came to 10 bases. The germline V gene encodes CDR1 SGHRS and CDR2 YFSETQ. This CDR3 region has 14 residues. The chain's CDR3 is CASSLSQAAYEQYF. In DNA form, the CDR3 reads TGCGCCAGCAGCTTGAGCCAGGCAGCCTACGAGCAGTACTTC.

V usage is TRBV29-1 and J usage is TRBJ2-7; no clear D. CDR3 length: 13 amino acids. With 4 bases removed from V and 4 bases from J, the gap between germline ends came to 14 bases. Germline V lookup: CDR1 SQVTM, CDR2 ANQGSEA. The CDR3 sequence is CSVASSGGYEQYF. The CDR3 DNA follows: TGCAGCGTTGCGAGCAGTGGTGGGTACGAGCAGTACTTC.

This clonotype has just one count. This rearrangement joins TRBV29-1 to TRBJ2-5, with no clear D. With 5 bases removed from V and 5 bases from J, the gap between germline ends came to 12 bases. The CDR3 totals 12 residues. From germline, CDR1 is SQVTM and CDR2 ANQGSEA. CDR3 in amino acids: CSVTRVRETQYF. The DNA of the CDR3 is TGCAGCGTTACAAGGGTCCGGGAGACCCAGTACTTC.